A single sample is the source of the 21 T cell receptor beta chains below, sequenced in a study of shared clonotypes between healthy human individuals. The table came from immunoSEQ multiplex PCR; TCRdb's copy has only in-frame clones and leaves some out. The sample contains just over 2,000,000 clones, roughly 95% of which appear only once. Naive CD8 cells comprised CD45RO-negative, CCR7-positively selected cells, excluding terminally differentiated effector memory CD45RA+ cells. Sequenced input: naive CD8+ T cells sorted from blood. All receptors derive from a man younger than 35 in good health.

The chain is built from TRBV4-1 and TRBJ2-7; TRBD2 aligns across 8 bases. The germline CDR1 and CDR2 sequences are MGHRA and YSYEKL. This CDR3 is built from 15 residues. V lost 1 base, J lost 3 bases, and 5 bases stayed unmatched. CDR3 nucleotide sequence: TGCGCCAGCAGCCAAGTAAGCGGGGGAAACTACGAGCAGTACTTC. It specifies CASSQVSGGNYEQYF.

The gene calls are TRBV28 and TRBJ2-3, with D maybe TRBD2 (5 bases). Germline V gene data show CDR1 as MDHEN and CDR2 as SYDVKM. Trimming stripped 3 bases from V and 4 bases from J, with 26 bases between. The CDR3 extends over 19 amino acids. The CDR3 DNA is TGTGCCAGCAGTTTCACCCTGTTTGGGAGTCGGGCACGTCCAGATACGCAGTATTTT. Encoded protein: CASSFTLFGSRARPDTQYF.

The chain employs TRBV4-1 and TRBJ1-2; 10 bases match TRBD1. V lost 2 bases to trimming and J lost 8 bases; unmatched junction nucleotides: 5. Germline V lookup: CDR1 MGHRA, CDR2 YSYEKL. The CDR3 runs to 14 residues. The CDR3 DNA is TGCGCCAGCAGCCAATCGACAGGGGGCGAAGGCTACACCTTC. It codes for CASSQSTGGEGYTF.

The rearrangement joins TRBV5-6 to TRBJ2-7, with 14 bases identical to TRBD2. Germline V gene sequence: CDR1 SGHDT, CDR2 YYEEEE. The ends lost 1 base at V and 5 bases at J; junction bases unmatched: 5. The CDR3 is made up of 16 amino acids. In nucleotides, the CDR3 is TGTGCCAGCAGCTTGTGGACTAGCGGGAGGTACCACGAGCAGTACTTC. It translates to CASSLWTSGRYHEQYF. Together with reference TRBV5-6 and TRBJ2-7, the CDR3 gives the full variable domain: DAGVTQSPTHLIKTRGQQVTLRCSPKSGHDTVSWYQQALGQGPQFIFQYYEEEERQRGNFPDRFSGHQFPNYSSELNVNALLLGDSALYLCASSLWTSGRYHEQYFGPGTRLTVT.

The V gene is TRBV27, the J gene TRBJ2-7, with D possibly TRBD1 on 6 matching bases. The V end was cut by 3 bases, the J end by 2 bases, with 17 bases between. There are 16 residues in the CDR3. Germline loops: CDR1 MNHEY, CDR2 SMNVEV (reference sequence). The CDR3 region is CASSLLPTGSPYEQYF. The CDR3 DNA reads TGTGCCAGCAGTTTGTTGCCAACAGGGAGTCCCTACGAGCAGTACTTC.

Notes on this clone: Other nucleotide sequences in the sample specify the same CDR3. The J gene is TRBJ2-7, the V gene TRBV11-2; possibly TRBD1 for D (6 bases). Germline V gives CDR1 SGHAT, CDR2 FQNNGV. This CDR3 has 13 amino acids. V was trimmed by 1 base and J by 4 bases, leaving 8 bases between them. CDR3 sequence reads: CASSLVGGYEQYF. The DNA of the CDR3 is TGTGCCAGCAGCTTAGTAGGGGGTTACGAGCAGTACTTC.

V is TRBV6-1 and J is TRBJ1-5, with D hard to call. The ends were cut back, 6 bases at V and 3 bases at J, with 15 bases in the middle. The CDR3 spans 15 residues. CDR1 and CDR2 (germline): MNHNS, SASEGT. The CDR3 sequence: CASRDPNGNNQPQHF. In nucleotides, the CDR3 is TGTGCCAGCAGGGATCCTAATGGGAACAATCAGCCCCAGCATTTT.

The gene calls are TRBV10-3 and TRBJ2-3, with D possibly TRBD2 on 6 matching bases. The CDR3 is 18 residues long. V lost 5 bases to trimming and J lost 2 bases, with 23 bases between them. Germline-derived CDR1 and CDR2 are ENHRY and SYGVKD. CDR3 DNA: TGTGCCATCAGTACCGGGACTCTCGGAGCAGGGATCACAGATACGCAGTATTTT. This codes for CAISTGTLGAGITDTQYF.

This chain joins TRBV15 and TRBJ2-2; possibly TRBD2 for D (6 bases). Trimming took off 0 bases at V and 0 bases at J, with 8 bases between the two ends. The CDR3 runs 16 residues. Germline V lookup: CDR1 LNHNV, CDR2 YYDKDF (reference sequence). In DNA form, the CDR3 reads TGTGCCACCAGCAGAGATCGGGGGACGAACACCGGGGAGCTGTTTTTT. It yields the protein CATSRDRGTNTGELFF.

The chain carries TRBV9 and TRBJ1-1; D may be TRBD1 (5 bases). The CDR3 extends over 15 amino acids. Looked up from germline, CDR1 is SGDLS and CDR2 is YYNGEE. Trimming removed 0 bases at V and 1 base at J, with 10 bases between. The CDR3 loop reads CASSVEGRANTEAFF. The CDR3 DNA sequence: TGTGCCAGCAGCGTAGAGGGCAGGGCGAACACTGAAGCTTTCTTT.

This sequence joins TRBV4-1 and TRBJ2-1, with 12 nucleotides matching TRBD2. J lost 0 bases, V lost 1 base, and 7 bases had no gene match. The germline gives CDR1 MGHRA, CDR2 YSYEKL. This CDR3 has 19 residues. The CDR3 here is CASSQGLAGAPSSYNEQFF. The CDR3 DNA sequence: TGCGCCAGCAGCCAAGGACTAGCGGGAGCCCCTAGCTCCTACAATGAGCAGTTCTTC.

The CDR3 is CASRPHLGTGPPSGNTIYF. CDR3 DNA: TGCGCCAGCAGACCCCACCTCGGGACAGGGCCTCCCTCTGGAAACACCATATATTTT. The V and J genes are TRBV10-1 and TRBJ1-3; the match to TRBD1 covers 9 bases. Germline trimming cut 6 bases from V and 0 bases from J; bases unmatched to any gene: 15. CDR1 and CDR2 from the germline V gene are WNHNN and SYGVQD (reference sequence). The CDR3 length is 19 residues.

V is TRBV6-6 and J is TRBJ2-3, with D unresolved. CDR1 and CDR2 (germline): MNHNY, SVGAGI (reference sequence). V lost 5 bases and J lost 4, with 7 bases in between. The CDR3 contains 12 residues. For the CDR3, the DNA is TGTGCCAGCAGTCTGCTGTCAGATACGCAGTATTTT. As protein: CASSLLSDTQYF.

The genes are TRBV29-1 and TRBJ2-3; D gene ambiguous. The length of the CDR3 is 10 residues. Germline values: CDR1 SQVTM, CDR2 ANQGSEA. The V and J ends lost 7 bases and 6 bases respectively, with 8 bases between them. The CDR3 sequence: CSGVRDTQYF. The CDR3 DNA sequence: TGCAGCGGCGTACGCGATACGCAGTATTTT.

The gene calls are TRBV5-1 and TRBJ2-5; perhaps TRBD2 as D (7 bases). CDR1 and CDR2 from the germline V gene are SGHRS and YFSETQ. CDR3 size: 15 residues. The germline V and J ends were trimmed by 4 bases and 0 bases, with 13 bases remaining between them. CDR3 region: CASSPRGGHQETQYF. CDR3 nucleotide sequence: TGCGCCAGCAGCCCGCGCGGGGGCCACCAAGAGACCCAGTACTTC.

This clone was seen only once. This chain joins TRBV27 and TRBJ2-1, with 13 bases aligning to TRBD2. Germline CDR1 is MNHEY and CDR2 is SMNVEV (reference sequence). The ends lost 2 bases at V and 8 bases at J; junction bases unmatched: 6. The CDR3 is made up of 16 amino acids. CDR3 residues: CASSLDIGLAGDEQFF. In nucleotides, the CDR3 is TGTGCCAGCAGTTTAGATATAGGACTAGCGGGAGATGAGCAGTTCTTC.

For the CDR3, the DNA is TGTGCCAGCAGCTTGGAATTGGCCTATGAGCAGTTCTTC. Amino acid sequence: CASSLELAYEQFF. The chain uses TRBV5-6 and TRBJ2-1; D unresolved. Trimming took off 0 bases at V and 8 bases at J, with 9 bases between the two ends. The CDR3 has 13 amino acids. Per the germline V gene, CDR1 is SGHDT and CDR2 is YYEEEE.

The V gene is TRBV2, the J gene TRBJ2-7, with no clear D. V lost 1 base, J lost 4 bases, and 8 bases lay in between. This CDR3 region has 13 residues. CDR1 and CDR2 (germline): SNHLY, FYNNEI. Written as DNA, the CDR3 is TGTGCCAGCAGTGAAGGCAACGGGTACGAGCAGTACTTC. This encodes CASSEGNGYEQYF.

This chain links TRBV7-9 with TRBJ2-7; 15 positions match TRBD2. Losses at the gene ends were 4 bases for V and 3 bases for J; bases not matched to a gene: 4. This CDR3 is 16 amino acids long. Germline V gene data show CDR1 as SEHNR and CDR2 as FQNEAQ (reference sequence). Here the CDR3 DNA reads TGTGCCAGCAGCTCGGGACTAGCGGGGGGTTTCTACGAGCAGTACTTC. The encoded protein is CASSSGLAGGFYEQYF. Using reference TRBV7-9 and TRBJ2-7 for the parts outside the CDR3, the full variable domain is DTGVSQNPRHKITKRGQNVTFRCDPISEHNRLYWYRQTLGQGPEFLTYFQNEAQLEKSRLLSDRFSAERPKGSFSTLEIQRTEQGDSAMYLCASSSGLAGGFYEQYFGPGTRLTVT.

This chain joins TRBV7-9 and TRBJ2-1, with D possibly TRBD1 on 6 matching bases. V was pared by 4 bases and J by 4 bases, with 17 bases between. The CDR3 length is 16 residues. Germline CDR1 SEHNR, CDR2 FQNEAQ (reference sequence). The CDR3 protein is CASSCEEGEQYNEQFF. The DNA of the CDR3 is TGTGCCAGCAGCTGCGAAGAGGGGGAACAGTACAATGAGCAGTTCTTC.

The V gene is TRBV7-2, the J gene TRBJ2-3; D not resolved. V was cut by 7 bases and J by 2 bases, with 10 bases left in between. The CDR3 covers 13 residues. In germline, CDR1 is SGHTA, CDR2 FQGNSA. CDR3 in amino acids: CASTGGNTDTQYF. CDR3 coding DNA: TGTGCCAGCACCGGCGGAAACACAGATACGCAGTATTTT.